This TCR beta chain stems from a study of T cell clonotyping in hematopoietic cell transplantation. General study results and limits: Cells were unsorted, so CD4 and CD8 contributions were not separated. Recipient TCR diversity dropped after transplant; expanded clonotypes rose from day 30 to 180.

Of note for this clone: The antigen remains unidentified.

Time point in this sample: recipient sample about 28 days before transplant, after cytoreduction. Clones were sequenced by immunoSEQ multiplex PCR, and TCRdb holds only the in-frame ones, with some missing. The table has roughly 30,000 clones, more than 65% seen once; the top ten hold roughly 1.9%. The CDR3 is made up of 16 amino acids. CDR1 and CDR2 (germline): SGHVS, FNYEAQ. V shed 2 bases and J 3 bases; nucleotides not matched to a gene: 3. Sequences were derived from peripheral blood mononuclear cells, sampled before stem cell transplant. V usage is TRBV7-6 and J usage is TRBJ2-1, with 11 nucleotides matching TRBD2. This TCR was recovered from a man aged 35 to 55 with acute myeloid leukemia. Some clones in this sample may be carry-over from other donors' samples. In nucleotides, the CDR3 is TGTGCCAGCAGCTTATGGGGACTAGCGGACTACAATGAGCAGTTCTTC. It yields the protein CASSLWGLADYNEQFF.